The 19 T cell receptor beta chains below come from one sample, sequenced in a study. A single record per CDR3 protein comes from TCRdb applying MiXCR to the reads. Counted here are a few thousand distinct CDR3 sequences, 9.8% occurring once; the ten biggest clones make up 5.5% to 7%. Sequencing used CD4+ T cells from synovial fluid. The receptors were sampled from a human donor with rheumatoid arthritis.

The chain recombines TRBV7-2 with TRBJ2-1; D is perhaps TRBD1 (5 bases). The CDR3 runs to 16 residues. Germline V CDR1 and CDR2: SGHTA, FQGNSA. V was trimmed by 5 bases and J by 4 bases, leaving 18 bases between them. The CDR3 reads CASSRPFAQGYNEQFF. The CDR3 DNA follows: TGTGCCAGCAGCCGACCGTTCGCGCAGGGATACAATGAGCAGTTCTTC.

This clonotype ranks as medium-sized. V usage is TRBV24-1 and J usage is TRBJ2-7; tentative D call: TRBD2 (6 bases). The CDR3 has 13 residues. Germline CDR1 is KGHDR and CDR2 is SFDVKD. The V gene lost 4 bases and the J gene lost 4 bases, with 10 bases spanning the gap. The CDR3 sequence is CATSEQGLYEQYF. CDR3 nucleotides: TGTGCCACCAGTGAGCAAGGACTATACGAGCAGTACTTC.

A single count supports this clonotype. A much larger clone differs from this one at a single base, so this may be a read error. The V and J genes are TRBV13 and TRBJ2-6; tentative D call: TRBD1 (5 bases). Germline CDR1 PRHDT, CDR2 FYEKMQ (reference sequence). The CDR3 consists of 13 residues. The CDR3 reads CASSFPGATVLTF. The CDR3 DNA is TGTGCCAGCAGCTTTCCTGGGGCCACCGTCCTGACTTTC.

In its sample, this clonotype is medium-sized. The rearrangement uses TRBV20-1 and TRBJ2-1; no definite D call. V was shortened by 0 bases and J by 0 bases, with 12 bases between the two germline ends. The CDR3 consists of 16 residues. Per germline, CDR1 DFQATT and CDR2 SNEGSKA (reference sequence). DNA of the CDR3: TGCAGTGCTAGAGATCCCAGGCGCCCCTCCTACAATGAGCAGTTCTTC. Residues: CSARDPRRPSYNEQFF.

This clonotype was found many times. The chain recombines TRBV20-1 with TRBJ2-7, with 9 bases lining up with TRBD2. Germline CDR1 DFQATT, CDR2 SNEGSKA (reference sequence). After removal of 1 base from V and 7 bases from J, the junction contained 14 bases not matched to a gene. The CDR3 has 16 residues. Written as DNA, the CDR3 is TGCAGTGCTAGAGGAGGCTTAGCGGGAGAACAGGGTGAGCAGTACTTC. It translates to CSARGGLAGEQGEQYF.

This clonotype was detected a few times. The CDR3 ends on some other residue instead of the conserved phenylalanine or tryptophan, so this is likely a read error. It is unclear where the CDR3 begins or ends on the DNA, so no DNA is shown, and the CDR3 is as TCRdb lists it. The chain couples TRBV28 to TRBJ2-7; TRBD1 is the table's D call and was not checked against the DNA. The CDR3 has 11 amino acids, counting both end residues. Germline V lookup: CDR1 MDHEN, CDR2 SYDVKM. The CDR3 sequence is CASSVLILSPE.

This clonotype appeared many times. The chain carries TRBV2 and TRBJ1-5; 7 positions match TRBD1. CDR1 and CDR2 (germline): SNHLY, FYNNEI. V gave up 4 bases and J gave up 6 bases; unmatched junction bases: 15. The CDR3 has 17 residues. The CDR3 sequence is CASSGGQVTGRAQPQHF. The CDR3 nucleotides are TGTGCCAGCAGTGGTGGCCAAGTGACAGGGAGAGCTCAGCCCCAGCATTTT.

This clonotype has just a few counts. V is TRBV18 and J is TRBJ2-6, with D maybe TRBD1 (6 bases). Trimming cost V 2 bases and J 3 bases, with 17 bases left between them. The CDR3 is made up of 18 amino acids. Per the germline V gene, CDR1 is KGHSH and CDR2 is LQKENI. The CDR3 sequence: CASSPRGQDSVGANVLTF. The CDR3 DNA reads as TGTGCCAGCTCACCAAGGGGACAAGACTCGGTTGGGGCCAACGTCCTGACTTTC.

This clonotype was counted only a few times. The V call is TRBV20-1, the J call TRBJ1-2, with D possibly matching TRBD1 (5 bases). The germline CDR1 and CDR2 sequences are DFQATT and SNEGSKA (reference sequence). Deletions cut 6 bases from V and 4 bases from J, with 15 bases between. The CDR3 has 13 residues. The CDR3 loop is CSALVGESYGYTF. In nucleotides, the CDR3 is TGCAGTGCCCTGGTGGGGGAGTCCTATGGCTACACCTTC.

This clonotype is termed medium-sized (0.01 to 0.1%). V usage is TRBV20-1 and J usage is TRBJ2-2, with a tentative D call TRBD1 (6 bases). Germline V CDR1 and CDR2: DFQATT, SNEGSKA (reference sequence). Trimming cost V 5 bases and J 7 bases, with 20 bases left between them. The CDR3 consists of 15 residues. CDR3 in DNA: TGCAGTGCTCGAGGATTGGGGGCGGAATTCGGGGAGCTGTTTTTT. Amino acids: CSARGLGAEFGELFF.

This clonotype was seen repeatedly, ten times or more. The genes are TRBV4-3 and TRBJ2-1; 9 bases map to TRBD2. Germline-derived CDR1 and CDR2 are LGHNA and YSLEER. V was clipped by 4 bases and J by 3 bases; unmatched bases: 10. The CDR3 extends over 17 amino acids. CDR3 region: CASSLAPSGTSYNEQFF. The CDR3 DNA reads TGCGCCAGCAGCCTAGCGCCTAGCGGGACGAGCTACAATGAGCAGTTCTTC.

Details on this clonotype: A much bigger clone sits one base away, suggesting this may be a read error. The rearrangement uses TRBV7-2 and TRBJ1-4; D unclear. From germline, CDR1 is SGHTA and CDR2 FQGNSA. This CDR3 is built from 16 residues. The germline V and J ends were trimmed by 5 bases and 4 bases, with 17 bases remaining between them. In DNA form, the CDR3 reads TGTGCCAGCAGCACCAGGACCGGCATCTTTAATGAAAAACTGTTTTTT. Amino acid sequence: CASSTRTGIFNEKLFF.

This clonotype is labeled medium-sized (0.01 to 0.1%). The chain is built from TRBV20-1 and TRBJ1-3; D is unclear. The CDR3 extends over 15 amino acids. With 4 bases removed from V and 0 bases from J, the gap between germline ends came to 13 bases. Germline V gives CDR1 DFQATT, CDR2 SNEGSKA (reference sequence). CDR3 nucleotide sequence: TGCAGTGCTAAAGATACAGTTTACTCTGGAAACACCATATATTTT. It is translated as CSAKDTVYSGNTIYF.

This clonotype is medium-sized by share. The V gene is TRBV20-1, the J gene TRBJ2-5; 11 nucleotides agree with TRBD1. The V gene's germline CDR1 is DFQATT and CDR2 SNEGSKA (reference sequence). V shed 5 bases, J shed 4 bases, and the junction held 9 bases outside the gene matches. The CDR3 is 15 residues long. For the CDR3, the DNA is TGCAGTGCTGGGCCCGGGACAGGGGGTTCAGAGACCCAGTACTTC. Protein product: CSAGPGTGGSETQYF.

This clonotype was detected only a few times. This chain joins TRBV10-3 and TRBJ1-4, with D uncertain. The CDR3 consists of 16 residues. Germline CDR1 is ENHRY and CDR2 is SYGVKD. The V and J ends lost 0 bases and 0 bases respectively, with 8 bases between them. CDR3 loop: CAISESAVSTNEKLFF. In DNA form, the CDR3 reads TGTGCCATCAGTGAGTCGGCAGTTTCAACTAATGAAAAACTGTTTTTT.

This clonotype is medium-sized (0.01 to 0.1%). The chain recombines TRBV6-2 or TRBV6-3 with TRBJ2-1, with D possibly matching TRBD1 (6 bases). The V end lost 7 bases, the J end lost 0 bases, and 13 bases lay between the germline ends. The CDR3 covers 15 residues. Germline CDR1 and CDR2: MNHEY and SVGEGT. This CDR3 reads CASTRGPSSYNEQFF. The CDR3, as DNA: TGTGCCAGCACCAGGGGCCCGAGCTCCTACAATGAGCAGTTCTTC.

There are many counts of this clonotype. The CDR3 is CASSLMGQETQYF. The CDR3 bases are TGTGCCAGCAGCTTAATGGGGCAAGAGACCCAGTACTTC. The chain has TRBV11-2 and TRBJ2-5; no clear D. The CDR3 is made up of 13 amino acids. V lost 2 bases and J lost 2, with 6 bases in between. CDR1 and CDR2 from the germline V gene are SGHAT and FQNNGV.

Relative to its sample, this clonotype is medium-sized. The chain recombines TRBV20-1 with TRBJ2-1, with D tentatively TRBD1 (6 bases). Germline-derived CDR1 and CDR2 are DFQATT and SNEGSKA (reference sequence). The length of the CDR3 is 15 residues. V dropped 1 base and J dropped 5 bases, with 15 bases sitting between them. Here the CDR3 reads CSARAGTTDHNEQFF. For the CDR3, the DNA is TGCAGTGCTAGAGCCGGGACAACCGATCACAATGAGCAGTTCTTC.

The rearrangement links TRBV7-9 to TRBJ2-7; tentative D call: TRBD2 (7 bases). The germline V gene encodes CDR1 SEHNR and CDR2 FQNEAQ (reference sequence). This CDR3 comprises 14 residues. Trimming shortened V by 5 bases and J by 7 bases, and 18 bases separated the two germline ends. The CDR3: CASSPPRGRGEQYF. The CDR3 DNA is TGTGCCAGCAGCCCACCTCGGGGGAGGGGGGAGCAGTACTTC. The full variable domain, rest sourced from reference TRBV7-9 and TRBJ2-7, is DTGVSQNPRHKITKRGQNVTFRCDPISEHNRLYWYRQTLGQGPEFLTYFQNEAQLEKSRLLSDRFSAERPKGSFSTLEIQRTEQGDSAMYLCASSPPRGRGEQYFGPGTRLTVT.